This T cell receptor beta chain was documented in a study of vaccination and CD4 T cells after COVID-19. For the study at large: Post-vaccine sample collection happened at a median of 72 days after dose two, ranging 14 to 241. Study findings and constraints: A relatively small number of convalescent patients were studied, and no early post-infection timepoints were included.

Oncomine TCR Beta short-read sequencing was applied to DNA from cultured CD4+ T cells. TCRdb analysed the PCR reads with MiXCR anew, one entry per CDR3 protein. The table records around 15,000 distinct CDR3 sequences, approximately 50% of them present only once. The CDR3 spans 12 residues. From germline, CDR1 is DFQATT and CDR2 SNEGSKA (reference sequence). Trimming pared 5 bases from V and 5 bases from J, leaving 12 bases between. About this clonotype itself: Its antigen is currently unknown.

Treatment meaning: approximately nine-day PBMC culture with coronavirus spike peptide pools or control peptides (ViraFEST assay). Wells contained around 1.8 million PBMCs each, and these were cultured with 10 IU/ml IL-2 and around 9.6 ug/ml peptide pools. The sample was CD4+ T cells from blood, cultured in vitro. The TCR comes from a human donor who had recovered from COVID-19. The V call is TRBV20-1, the J call TRBJ1-1; D is perhaps TRBD1 (5 bases). The CDR3 sequence: CSAAGWGTEAFF. The CDR3 DNA reads TGCAGTGCTGCAGGGTGGGGGACTGAAGCTTTCTTT.